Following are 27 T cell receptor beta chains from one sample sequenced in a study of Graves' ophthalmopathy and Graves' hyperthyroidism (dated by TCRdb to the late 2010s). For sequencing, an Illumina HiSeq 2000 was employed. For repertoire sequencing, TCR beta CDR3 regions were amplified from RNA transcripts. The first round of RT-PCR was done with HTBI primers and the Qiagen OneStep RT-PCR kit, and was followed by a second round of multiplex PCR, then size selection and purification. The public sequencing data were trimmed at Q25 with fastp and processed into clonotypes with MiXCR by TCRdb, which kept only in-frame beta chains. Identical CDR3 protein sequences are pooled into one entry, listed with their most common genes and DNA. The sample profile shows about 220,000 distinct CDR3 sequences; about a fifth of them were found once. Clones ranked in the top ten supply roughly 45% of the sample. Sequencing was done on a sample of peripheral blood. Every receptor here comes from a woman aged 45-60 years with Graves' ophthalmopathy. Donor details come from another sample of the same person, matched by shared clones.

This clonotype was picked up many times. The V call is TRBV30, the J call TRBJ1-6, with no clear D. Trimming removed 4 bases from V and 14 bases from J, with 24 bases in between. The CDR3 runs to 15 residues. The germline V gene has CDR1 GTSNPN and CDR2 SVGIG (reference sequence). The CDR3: CAWNLFSGRWVTLHF. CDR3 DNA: TGTGCCTGGAATCTCTTTTCCGGGAGGTGGGTGACCCTCCACTTT.

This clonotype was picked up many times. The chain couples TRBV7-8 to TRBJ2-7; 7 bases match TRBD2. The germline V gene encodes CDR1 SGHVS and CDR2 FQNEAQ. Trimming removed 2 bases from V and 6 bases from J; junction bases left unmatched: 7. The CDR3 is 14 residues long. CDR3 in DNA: TGTGCCAGCAGCTTAATAGCGGGCGGTGGCGAGCAGTACTTC. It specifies CASSLIAGGGEQYF. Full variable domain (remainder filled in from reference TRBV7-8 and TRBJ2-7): GAGVSQSPRYKVAKRGQDVALRCDPISGHVSLFWYQQALGQGPEFLTYFQNEAQLDKSGLPSDRFFAERPEGSVSTLKIQRTQQEDSAVYLCASSLIAGGGEQYFGPGTRLTVT.

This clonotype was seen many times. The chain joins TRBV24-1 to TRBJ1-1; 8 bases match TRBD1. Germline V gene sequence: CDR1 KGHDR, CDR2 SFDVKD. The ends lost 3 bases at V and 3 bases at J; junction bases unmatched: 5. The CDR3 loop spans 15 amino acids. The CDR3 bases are TGTGCCACCAGTGATGCCAGGGGGCCGGACACTGAAGCTTTCTTT. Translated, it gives CATSDARGPDTEAFF.

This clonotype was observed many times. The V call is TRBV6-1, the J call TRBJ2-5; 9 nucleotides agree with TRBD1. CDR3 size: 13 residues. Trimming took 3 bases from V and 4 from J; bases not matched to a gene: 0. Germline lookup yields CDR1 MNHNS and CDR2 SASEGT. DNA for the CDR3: TGTGCCAGCAGTGAGGACAGGGGAGAGACCCAGTACTTC. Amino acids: CASSEDRGETQYF.

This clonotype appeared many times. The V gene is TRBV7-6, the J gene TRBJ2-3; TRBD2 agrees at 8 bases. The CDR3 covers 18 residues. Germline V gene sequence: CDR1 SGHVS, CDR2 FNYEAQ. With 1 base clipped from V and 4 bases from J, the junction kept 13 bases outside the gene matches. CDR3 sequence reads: CASSLVSSAGGRADTQYF. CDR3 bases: TGTGCCAGCAGCTTAGTTTCCTCCGCGGGGGGACGGGCAGATACGCAGTATTTT.

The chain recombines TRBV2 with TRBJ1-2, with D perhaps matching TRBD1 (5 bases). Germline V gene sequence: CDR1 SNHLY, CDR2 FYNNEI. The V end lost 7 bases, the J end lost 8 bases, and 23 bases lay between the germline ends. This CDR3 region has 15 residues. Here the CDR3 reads CASTETGQGMRGYTF. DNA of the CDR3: TGTGCCAGCACCGAAACGGGGCAGGGAATGAGGGGCTACACCTTC.

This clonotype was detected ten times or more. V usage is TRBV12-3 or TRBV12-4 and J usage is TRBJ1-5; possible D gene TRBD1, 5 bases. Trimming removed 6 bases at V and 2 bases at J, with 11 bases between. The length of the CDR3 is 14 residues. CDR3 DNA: TGTGCCAGCAGCCAAGTGGGGCGCAATCAGCCCCAGCATTTT. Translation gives CASSQVGRNQPQHF.

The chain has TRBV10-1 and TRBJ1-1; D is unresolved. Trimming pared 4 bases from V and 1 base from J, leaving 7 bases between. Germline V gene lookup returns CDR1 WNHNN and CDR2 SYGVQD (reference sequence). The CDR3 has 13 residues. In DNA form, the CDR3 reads TGCGCCAGCAGTGCCCGAAGGAACACTGAAGCTTTCTTT. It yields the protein CASSARRNTEAFF.

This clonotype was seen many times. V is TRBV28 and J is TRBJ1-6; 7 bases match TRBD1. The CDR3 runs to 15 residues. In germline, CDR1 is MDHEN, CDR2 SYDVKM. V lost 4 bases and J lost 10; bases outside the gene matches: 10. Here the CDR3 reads CASSWAGGEGSPLHF. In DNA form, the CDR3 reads TGTGCCAGCAGTTGGGCAGGGGGAGAGGGATCACCCCTCCACTTT.

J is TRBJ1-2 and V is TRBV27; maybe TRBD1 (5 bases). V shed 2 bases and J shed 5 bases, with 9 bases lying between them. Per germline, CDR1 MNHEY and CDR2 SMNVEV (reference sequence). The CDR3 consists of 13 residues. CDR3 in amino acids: CASSLKGTYGYTF. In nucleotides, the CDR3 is TGTGCCAGCAGTTTAAAAGGGACTTATGGCTACACCTTC.

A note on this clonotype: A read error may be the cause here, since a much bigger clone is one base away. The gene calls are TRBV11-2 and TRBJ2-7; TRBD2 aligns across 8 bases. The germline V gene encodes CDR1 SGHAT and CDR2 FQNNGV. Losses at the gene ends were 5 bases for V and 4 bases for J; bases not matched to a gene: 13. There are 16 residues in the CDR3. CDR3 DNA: TGTGCCAGCAGCCCAGGTCGGACTAGCTGGAGGTACGAGCAGTACTTC. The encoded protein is CASSPGRTSWRYEQYF.

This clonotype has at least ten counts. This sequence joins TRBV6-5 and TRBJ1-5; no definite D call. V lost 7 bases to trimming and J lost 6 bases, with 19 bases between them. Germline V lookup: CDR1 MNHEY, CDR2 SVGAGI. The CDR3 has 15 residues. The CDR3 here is CASTKTDGWRQPQHF. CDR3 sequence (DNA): TGTGCCAGCACCAAGACTGACGGATGGCGTCAGCCCCAGCATTTT.

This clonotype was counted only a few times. This CDR3 is CASSLDDGVYEQYF. CDR3 nucleotide sequence: TGTGCCAGCAGCTTAGATGACGGAGTATACGAGCAGTACTTC. This sequence joins TRBV11-2 and TRBJ2-7, with D unclear. The length of the CDR3 is 14 residues. Germline CDR1 and CDR2: SGHAT and FQNNGV. V was clipped by 0 bases and J by 4 bases, with 10 bases between them.

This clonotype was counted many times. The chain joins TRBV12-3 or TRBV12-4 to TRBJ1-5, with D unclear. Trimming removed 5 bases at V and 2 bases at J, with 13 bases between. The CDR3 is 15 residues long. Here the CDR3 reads CASSREYGGNQPQHF. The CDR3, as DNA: TGTGCCAGCAGTCGGGAGTACGGGGGCAATCAGCCCCAGCATTTT.

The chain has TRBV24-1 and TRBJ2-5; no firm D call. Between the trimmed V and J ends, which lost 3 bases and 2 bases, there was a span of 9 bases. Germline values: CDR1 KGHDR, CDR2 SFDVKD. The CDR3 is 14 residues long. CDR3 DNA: TGTGCCACCAGTGATCCATACCGTCAAGAGACCCAGTACTTC. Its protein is CATSDPYRQETQYF.

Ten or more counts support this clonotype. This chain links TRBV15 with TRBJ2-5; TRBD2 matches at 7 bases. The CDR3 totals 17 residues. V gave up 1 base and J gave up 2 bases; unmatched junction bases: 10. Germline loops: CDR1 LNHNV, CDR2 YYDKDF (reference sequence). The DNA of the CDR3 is TGTGCCACCAGCAGAGGGGGGTTAACGGGAGGACAAGAGACCCAGTACTTC. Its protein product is CATSRGGLTGGQETQYF.

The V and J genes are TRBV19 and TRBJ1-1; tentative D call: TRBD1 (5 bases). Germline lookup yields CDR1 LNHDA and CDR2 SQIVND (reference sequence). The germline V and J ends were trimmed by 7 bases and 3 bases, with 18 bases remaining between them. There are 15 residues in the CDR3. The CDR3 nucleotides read TGTGCCAGTAAAAAATCCGGGGGGATCGACACTGAAGCTTTCTTT. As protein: CASKKSGGIDTEAFF. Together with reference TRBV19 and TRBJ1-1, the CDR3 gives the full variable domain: DGGITQSPKYLFRKEGQNVTLSCEQNLNHDAMYWYRQDPGQGLRLIYYSQIVNDFQKGDIAEGYSVSREKKESFPLTVTSAQKNPTAFYLCASKKSGGIDTEAFFGQGTRLTVV.

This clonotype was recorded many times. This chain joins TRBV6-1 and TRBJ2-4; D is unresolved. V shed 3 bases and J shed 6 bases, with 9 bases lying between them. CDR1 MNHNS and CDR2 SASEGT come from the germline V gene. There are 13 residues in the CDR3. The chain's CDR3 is CASSERTGNIQYF. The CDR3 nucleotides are TGTGCCAGCAGTGAGCGGACGGGAAACATTCAGTACTTC.

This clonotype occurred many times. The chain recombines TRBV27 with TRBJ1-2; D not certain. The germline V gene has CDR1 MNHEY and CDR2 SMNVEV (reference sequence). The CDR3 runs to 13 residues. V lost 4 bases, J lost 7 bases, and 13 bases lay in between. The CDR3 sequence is CASSSASAGGYTF. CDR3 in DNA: TGTGCCAGCAGTTCCGCCTCCGCCGGTGGCTACACCTTC.

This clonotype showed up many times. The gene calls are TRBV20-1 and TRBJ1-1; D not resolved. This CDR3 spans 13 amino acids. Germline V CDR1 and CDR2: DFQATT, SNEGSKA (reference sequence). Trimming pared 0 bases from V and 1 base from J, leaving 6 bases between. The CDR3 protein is CSAREASNTEAFF. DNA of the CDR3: TGCAGTGCTAGAGAGGCCTCGAACACTGAAGCTTTCTTT.

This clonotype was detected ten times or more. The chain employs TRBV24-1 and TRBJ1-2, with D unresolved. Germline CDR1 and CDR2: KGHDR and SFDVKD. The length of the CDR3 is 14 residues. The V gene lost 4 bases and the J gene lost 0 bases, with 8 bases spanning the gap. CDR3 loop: CATSEGYSNYGYTF. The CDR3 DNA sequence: TGTGCCACCAGTGAAGGGTACTCTAACTATGGCTACACCTTC.

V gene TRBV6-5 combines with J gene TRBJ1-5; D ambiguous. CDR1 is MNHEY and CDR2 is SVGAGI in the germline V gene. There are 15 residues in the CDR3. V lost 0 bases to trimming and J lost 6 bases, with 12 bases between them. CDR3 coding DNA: TGTGCCAGCAGTTACTCAGCAAACGGGGTTCAGCCCCAGCATTTT. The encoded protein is CASSYSANGVQPQHF.

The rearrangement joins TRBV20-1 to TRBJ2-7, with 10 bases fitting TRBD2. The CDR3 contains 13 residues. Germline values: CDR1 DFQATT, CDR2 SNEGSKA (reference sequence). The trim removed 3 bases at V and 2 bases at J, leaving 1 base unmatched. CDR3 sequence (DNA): TGCAGTGCTAGGGGGACTAGCGCCTACGAGCAGTACTTC. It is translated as CSARGTSAYEQYF.

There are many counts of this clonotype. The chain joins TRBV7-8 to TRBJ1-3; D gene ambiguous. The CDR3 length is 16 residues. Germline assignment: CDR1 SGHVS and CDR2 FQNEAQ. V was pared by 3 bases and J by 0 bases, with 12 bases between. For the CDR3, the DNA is TGTGCCAGCAGCTTGAGAGTTCAAAGCTCTGGAAACACCATATATTTT. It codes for CASSLRVQSSGNTIYF.

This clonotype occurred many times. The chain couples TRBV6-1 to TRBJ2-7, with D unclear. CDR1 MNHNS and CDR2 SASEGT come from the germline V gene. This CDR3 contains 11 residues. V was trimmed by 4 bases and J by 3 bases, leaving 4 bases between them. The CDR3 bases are TGTGCCAGCAGTGCCCTCTACGAGCAGTACTTC. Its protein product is CASSALYEQYF.

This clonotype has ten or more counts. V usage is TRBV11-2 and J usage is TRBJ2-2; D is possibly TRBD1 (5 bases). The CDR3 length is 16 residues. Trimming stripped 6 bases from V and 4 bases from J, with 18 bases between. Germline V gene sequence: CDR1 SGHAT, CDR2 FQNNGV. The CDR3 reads CASRPQTQGTTGELFF. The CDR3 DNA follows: TGTGCCAGCAGACCACAAACCCAGGGAACCACCGGGGAGCTGTTTTTT.

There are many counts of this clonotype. CDR3 in amino acids: CSASGQGGSYEQYF. CDR3 nucleotide sequence: TGCAGTGCTAGTGGTCAGGGAGGGTCCTACGAGCAGTACTTC. The V gene is TRBV20-1, the J gene TRBJ2-7; 7 nucleotides line up with TRBD2. The CDR3 length is 14 residues. Germline V gene lookup returns CDR1 DFQATT and CDR2 SNEGSKA (reference sequence). Trimming removed 3 bases from V and 1 base from J; junction bases left unmatched: 6.